This T cell receptor (beta chain) came from a study of regulatory and conventional T cells in RAG deficiency. Points from the study as a whole: Control T-cell subsets had markedly higher Shannon entropy and lower Simpson indices than RAG-deficient patients. Patient subsets had shorter CDR3s; Omenn Treg-Tconv overlap exceeded 80%. Other subsets showed around 10-fold reductions, but Treg unique TCR beta sequences fell 95 to 100-fold in these patients.

Method: immunoSEQ multiplex PCR; TCRdb's copy keeps in-frame clones and lacks some. The sample consists of 30,000 to 40,000 clones, about 75% of them appearing once. The sorted conventional CD4+ T cells were CD25-low and CD127-high, with genomic DNA sequenced. On this clone itself: Its antigen is not known.

The CDR3 is 12 residues long. Germline lookup yields CDR1 MNHNS and CDR2 SASEGT. V was trimmed by 6 bases and J by 6 bases, leaving 11 bases between them. These data were also reused for a study on regulatory T cells. That source adds: The primer mix had 52 TRBV and 13 TRBJ primers. Regulatory T cells showed the strongest V-J pair restriction and V/J gene skewing among patient repertoires.

The V call is TRBV6-1, the J call TRBJ1-2; D uncertain. This receptor was obtained from a human donor in good health. The source material was CD4+ effector T cells sorted from blood. Written as DNA, the CDR3 is TGTGCCAGCAGCGTCATAGGCGATGGCTACACCTTC. It is translated as CASSVIGDGYTF.